This TCR beta chain derives from a study of cytomegalovirus exposure and HLA in healthy donors. V was cut by 2 bases and J by 5 bases, with 9 bases left in between. The CDR3 runs to 13 residues. Germline lookup yields CDR1 SGHTA and CDR2 FQGNSA. With regard to this clone: Other DNA sequences in the sample encode the same CDR3.

Both 60 Vbeta primers and 13 Jbeta primers went into the PCR. Repertoires were generated with immunoSEQ multiplex PCR, while TCRdb's copy carries only in-frame clones and drops some. Seen here are roughly 120,000 clones, roughly 74% observed once, and the top ten hold 3% to 4.5%. The J gene is TRBJ2-5, the V gene TRBV7-2, with a weak D call TRBD2 (5 bases). The TCR comes from a man between 35 and 55 years old in good health and CMV-seronegative. Source material: PBMCs. CDR3 loop: CASSLNPGETQYF. CDR3 DNA: TGTGCCAGCAGCTTAAACCCGGGGGAGACCCAGTACTTC.